The text below deals with one TCR beta chain. The antigen remains undetermined. Assay used: immunoSEQ multiplex PCR; TCRdb lists only in-frame clones, some missing. The sample shows 2 million to 2.5 million clones, roughly 91% of them seen only once. This sample is drawn from a study of shared clonotypes between healthy human individuals. Study-level information: The donor pool was made up of two women and a few men aged 18 to 49. Study outcomes and limitations: Clonotype sharing across several donors was observed for around 5% of naive CD4 clonotypes.

The ends were cut back, 2 bases at V and 6 bases at J, with 10 bases in the middle. The CDR3 totals 14 residues. Germline CDR1 is SEHNR and CDR2 is FQNEAQ (reference sequence). The naive CD8 population came from CD45RO-negative cells selected for CCR7, without terminally differentiated effector memory CD45RA+ cells. Only Caucasian adults living in Nashville, Tennessee served as donors. The receptor comes from a man aged 18 to 30 in good health. Some clones in this sample may be carry-over from other donors' samples. The chain employs TRBV7-9 and TRBJ2-2; weak D call: TRBD2 (5 bases). The sequenced sample was naive CD8+ T cells from PBMCs. The DNA of the CDR3 is TGTGCCAGCAGCTTAAGCCGGGATCCCGGGGAGCTGTTTTTT. This codes for CASSLSRDPGELFF.